The 25 T cell receptor beta chains below all came from one sample that was sequenced in a study of cytomegalovirus exposure and HLA in healthy donors. 13 Jbeta primers and 60 Vbeta primers were used for the PCR. The assay was immunoSEQ multiplex PCR, and TCRdb's table has in-frame clones only and misses some. Among approximately 140,000 clones listed, approximately 84% were seen once. The sequencing input was PBMCs. These receptors were collected from a woman in her thirties or forties in good health and CMV-seronegative.

The V gene is TRBV5-6, the J gene TRBJ2-1; D perhaps matches TRBD1 (6 bases). The V gene's germline CDR1 is SGHDT and CDR2 YYEEEE. CDR3 length equals 16 residues. V was clipped by 4 bases and J by 2 bases, with 16 bases between them. The CDR3, as DNA: TGTGCCAGCAGCATCCCCCCGACAGGAACCTACAATGAGCAGTTCTTC. Its translation: CASSIPPTGTYNEQFF.

The V gene is TRBV6-5, the J gene TRBJ2-1; 10 bases line up with TRBD2. CDR1 and CDR2 from the germline V gene are MNHEY and SVGAGI. The CDR3 sequence is 15 residues long. The V and J ends lost 6 bases and 4 bases, in that order; junction bases with no gene match: 6. The CDR3 DNA follows: TGTGCCAGCAGATTAGCGGGAGGCCCTTACAATGAGCAGTTCTTC. Translated: CASRLAGGPYNEQFF.

The rearrangement links TRBV5-1 to TRBJ1-6; 9 bases fit TRBD1. The CDR3 consists of 15 residues. J gave up 7 bases and V 4 bases, and 6 bases lay outside the gene matches. Looked up from germline, CDR1 is SGHRS and CDR2 is YFSETQ. CDR3 residues: CASSRWTGDNSPLHF. The CDR3 DNA follows: TGCGCCAGCAGCAGGTGGACAGGGGACAATTCACCCCTCCACTTT.

This clone has more than one count but fewer than ten. The chain links TRBV19 to TRBJ2-1, with TRBD2 matching 13 bases. CDR3 size: 20 residues. The germline gives CDR1 LNHDA, CDR2 SQIVND (reference sequence). The junction had 12 bases not matched to a gene; V was cut back by 2 bases and J by 2 bases. CDR3 residues: CASSISGTSGTRITYNEQFF. The CDR3 DNA reads TGTGCCAGTAGTATATCCGGGACTAGCGGGACCCGAATCACCTACAATGAGCAGTTCTTC.

The chain recombines TRBV19 with TRBJ2-7, with 12 bases that match TRBD2. The CDR3 extends over 18 amino acids. Germline CDR1 reads LNHDA; CDR2 reads SQIVND (reference sequence). V trimming: 1 base; J trimming: 3 bases; junction bases outside the gene matches: 10. This chain's CDR3 is CASSIVGLAGNRLYEQYF. The CDR3 DNA is TGTGCCAGTAGTATAGTGGGACTAGCGGGCAACCGGCTCTACGAGCAGTACTTC.

The chain has TRBV28 and TRBJ2-2; 12 bases align to TRBD2. This CDR3 is built from 18 residues. Germline trimming cut 1 base from V and 3 bases from J; bases unmatched to any gene: 6. Germline V lookup: CDR1 MDHEN, CDR2 SYDVKM. CDR3 loop: CASSLSQLAGGYTGELFF. In nucleotides, the CDR3 is TGTGCCAGCAGTTTATCCCAACTAGCGGGGGGATACACCGGGGAGCTGTTTTTT.

The chain joins TRBV2 to TRBJ2-1, with 16 bases matching TRBD2. CDR3 length: 18 residues. The J segment lost 4 bases and the V segment lost 7 bases, leaving 10 bases of the junction unmatched. In germline, CDR1 is SNHLY, CDR2 FYNNEI. CDR3 amino acids: CASIGGLAGGPKYNEQFF. Here the CDR3 DNA reads TGTGCCAGCATAGGGGGACTAGCGGGAGGGCCTAAATACAATGAGCAGTTCTTC.

The count of this clone is one. The chain joins TRBV11-2 to TRBJ1-4; D not resolved. The V end was cut by 1 base, the J end by 8 bases, with 14 bases between. The CDR3 spans 15 residues. CDR1 is SGHAT, CDR2 FQNNGV, per germline. The CDR3 sequence is CASSLGWSSFEKLFF. The CDR3 region has the DNA TGTGCCAGCAGCTTAGGTTGGAGCAGTTTCGAAAAACTGTTTTTT.

The J gene is TRBJ2-7, the V gene TRBV15; tentative D call: TRBD2 (7 bases). The V and J ends lost 0 bases and 4 bases respectively, with 16 bases between them. CDR1 and CDR2 (germline): LNHNV, YYDKDF (reference sequence). The CDR3 contains 16 residues. The CDR3 protein is CATSREGVGGVYEQYF. The CDR3 DNA reads TGTGCCACCAGCAGAGAAGGGGTAGGGGGGGTTTACGAGCAGTACTTC.

This chain connects TRBV7-8 to TRBJ2-2, with unresolved D. The V end lost 1 base, the J end lost 5 bases, and 8 bases lay between the germline ends. This CDR3 region has 14 residues. CDR1 and CDR2 (germline): SGHVS, FQNEAQ. The DNA of the CDR3 is TGTGCCAGCAGCTTAGAAAGAGGAACCGGGGAGCTGTTTTTT. It encodes CASSLERGTGELFF.

The V call is TRBV29-1, the J call TRBJ1-1, with TRBD1 as a possible D gene (6 bases). The CDR3 runs to 13 residues. Trimming removed 7 bases at V and 1 base at J, with 13 bases between. CDR1 is SQVTM and CDR2 is ANQGSEA in the germline V gene. The CDR3 sequence is CSGTGTQNTEAFF. CDR3 DNA: TGCAGCGGAACCGGGACACAGAACACTGAAGCTTTCTTT.

The rearrangement joins TRBV5-1 to TRBJ2-5; 7 bases map to TRBD2. V was pared by 0 bases and J by 0 bases, with 8 bases of the junction left unmatched. The CDR3 covers 17 residues. CDR1 is SGHRS, CDR2 YFSETQ, per germline. The DNA for the CDR3 is TGCGCCAGCAGCTTGGCCCAACTAGCGTTGTACCAAGAGACCCAGTACTTC. Translation gives CASSLAQLALYQETQYF.

The V and J genes are TRBV9 and TRBJ2-3, with 10 bases fitting TRBD2. Per germline, CDR1 SGDLS and CDR2 YYNGEE. The CDR3 totals 16 residues. J was trimmed by 2 bases and V by 0 bases; bases with no gene match: 3. DNA for the CDR3: TGTGCCAGCAGCGTAGCCAGCGGGAGGGCCACAGATACGCAGTATTTT. Translated, it gives CASSVASGRATDTQYF.

This clone has a handful of counts. This chain links TRBV5-8 with TRBJ1-5, with TRBD1 as a possible D gene (6 bases). CDR1 and CDR2 from the germline V gene are SGHTS and YDEGEE. This CDR3 spans 15 amino acids. Trimming cost V 5 bases and J 4 bases, with 16 bases left between them. This CDR3 is CASRVTGLENQPQHF. CDR3 in DNA: TGTGCCAGCAGGGTAACAGGGCTAGAGAATCAGCCCCAGCATTTT.

The chain has TRBV27 and TRBJ2-5; TRBD1 matches at 7 bases. Germline V lookup: CDR1 MNHEY, CDR2 SMNVEV (reference sequence). The CDR3 covers 14 residues. V lost 5 bases to trimming and J lost 6 bases; unmatched junction nucleotides: 9. The CDR3 bases are TGTGCCAGCAGTCAAGCCGGGACAGCGAAGACCCAGTACTTC. Its protein is CASSQAGTAKTQYF.

The chain uses TRBV28 and TRBJ2-7; 8 bases line up with TRBD1. Germline CDR1 and CDR2: MDHEN and SYDVKM. CDR3 length: 16 amino acids. V shed 1 base, J shed 3 bases, and the junction held 8 bases outside the gene matches. CDR3 amino acids: CASSLLIGQGDYEQYF. The CDR3 nucleotides read TGTGCCAGCAGTTTATTAATTGGACAGGGAGACTACGAGCAGTACTTC.

This clone was recorded once. The chain links TRBV19 to TRBJ2-7; 7 bases agree with TRBD2. CDR3 size: 14 residues. V gave up 3 bases and J gave up 5 bases; unmatched junction bases: 7. Germline V gene data show CDR1 as LNHDA and CDR2 as SQIVND (reference sequence). The CDR3 nucleotides are TGTGCCAGTAGTATGCCGACTAGCCGCAACGAGCAGTACTTC. Protein product: CASSMPTSRNEQYF. The whole variable domain, remainder taken from reference TRBV19 and TRBJ2-7, is DGGITQSPKYLFRKEGQNVTLSCEQNLNHDAMYWYRQDPGQGLRLIYYSQIVNDFQKGDIAEGYSVSREKKESFPLTVTSAQKNPTAFYLCASSMPTSRNEQYFGPGTRLTVT.

The chain joins TRBV5-1 to TRBJ2-1, with 7 bases aligning to TRBD2. CDR1 SGHRS and CDR2 YFSETQ come from the germline V gene. The V segment lost 0 bases and the J segment 4 bases; nucleotides outside the gene matches: 4. CDR3 length equals 15 residues. CDR3 residues: CASSLGGTIYNEQFF. As DNA, the CDR3 is TGCGCCAGCAGCTTGGGCGGGACTATATACAATGAGCAGTTCTTC.

There are a few counts of this clone. This chain joins TRBV7-8 and TRBJ2-1; TRBD2 matches 13 bases. J lost 1 base, V lost 6 bases, and 9 bases had no gene match. Germline values: CDR1 SGHVS, CDR2 FQNEAQ. CDR3 length equals 18 residues. This CDR3 reads CASSWTSGREISYNEQFF. DNA of the CDR3: TGTGCCAGCAGTTGGACTAGCGGGAGAGAAATTTCCTACAATGAGCAGTTCTTC.

The chain has TRBV5-4 and TRBJ2-7; 7 bases agree with TRBD2. The V gene end was trimmed by 4 bases and the J gene end by 3 bases; junction bases not matched to a gene: 7. The CDR3 is 14 amino acids. Germline loops: CDR1 SGHNT, CDR2 YYREEE (reference sequence). The CDR3 here is CASSREVAVYEQYF. DNA for the CDR3: TGTGCCAGCAGCCGGGAGGTCGCAGTCTACGAGCAGTACTTC.

The chain carries TRBV28 and TRBJ1-2; the match to TRBD1 covers 7 bases. Losses at the gene ends were 7 bases for V and 2 bases for J; bases not matched to a gene: 19. From germline, CDR1 is MDHEN and CDR2 SYDVKM. The CDR3 length is 18 residues. The CDR3 loop reads CASNPVGQRTGGNYGYTF. CDR3 coding DNA: TGTGCCAGCAATCCCGTGGGACAGAGGACTGGGGGAAACTATGGCTACACCTTC.

The chain is built from TRBV27 and TRBJ2-1; 11 positions agree with TRBD2. The CDR3 runs 16 residues. The V gene's germline CDR1 is MNHEY and CDR2 SMNVEV (reference sequence). V lost 3 bases and J lost 7; bases outside the gene matches: 8. The CDR3 nucleotides are TGTGCCAGCAGTTTTTTAACTAGCGGGAGTAGGAATGAGCAGTTCTTC. Residues: CASSFLTSGSRNEQFF.

The V gene is TRBV28, the J gene TRBJ2-2, with TRBD2 matching over 13 bases. This CDR3 has 17 residues. Looked up from germline, CDR1 is MDHEN and CDR2 is SYDVKM. With 6 bases clipped from V and 4 bases from J, the junction kept 8 bases outside the gene matches. The CDR3 region has the DNA TGTGCCAGCAGCCGGACTAGCGGGAGTATTAGCACCGGGGAGCTGTTTTTT. The encoded protein is CASSRTSGSISTGELFF.

This clone has only a few counts. In nucleotides, the CDR3 is TGTGCCAGCAGCCCTACCACTAAGAACGAGCAGTACTTC. This sequence encodes CASSPTTKNEQYF. The rearrangement joins TRBV5-4 to TRBJ2-7; no reliable D call. The V and J ends lost 4 bases and 5 bases respectively, with 13 bases between them. The length of the CDR3 is 13 residues. The germline V gene has CDR1 SGHNT and CDR2 YYREEE (reference sequence). The full variable domain, its missing parts supplied by reference TRBV5-4 and TRBJ2-7, is ETGVTQSPTHLIKTRGQQVTLRCSSQSGHNTVSWYQQALGQGPQFIFQYYREEENGRGNFPPRFSGLQFPNYSSELNVNALELDDSALYLCASSPTTKNEQYFGPGTRLTVT.

The rearrangement joins TRBV21-1 to TRBJ2-1; TRBD2, the table's D call, was not compared with the DNA. TRBV21-1 is labeled a pseudogene. This CDR3 is 19 amino acids long. The CDR3 DNA reads as TGTGCCAGCAGGGCAAATCTAGCGGGAGGGGTTTCTAAGTACAATGAGCAGTTCTTC. This encodes CASRANLAGGVSKYNEQFF.